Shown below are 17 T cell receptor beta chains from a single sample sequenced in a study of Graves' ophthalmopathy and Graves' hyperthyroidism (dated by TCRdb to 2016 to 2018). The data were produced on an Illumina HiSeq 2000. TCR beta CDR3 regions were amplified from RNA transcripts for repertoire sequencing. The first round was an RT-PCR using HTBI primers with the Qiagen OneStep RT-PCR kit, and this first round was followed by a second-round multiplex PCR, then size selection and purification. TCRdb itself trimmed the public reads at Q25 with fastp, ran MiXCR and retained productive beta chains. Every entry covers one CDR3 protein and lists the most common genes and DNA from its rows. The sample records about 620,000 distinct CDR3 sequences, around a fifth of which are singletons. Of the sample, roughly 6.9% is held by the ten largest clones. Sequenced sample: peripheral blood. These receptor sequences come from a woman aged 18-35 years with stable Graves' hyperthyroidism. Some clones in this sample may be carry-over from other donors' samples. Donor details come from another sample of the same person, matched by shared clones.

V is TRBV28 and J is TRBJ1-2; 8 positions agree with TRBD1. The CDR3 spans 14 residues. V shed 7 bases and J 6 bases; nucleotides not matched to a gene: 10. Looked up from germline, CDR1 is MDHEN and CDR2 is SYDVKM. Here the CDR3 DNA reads TGTGCCAGCAAGAAAGCAGGGGGCTTAAATGGCTACACCTTC. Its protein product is CASKKAGGLNGYTF.

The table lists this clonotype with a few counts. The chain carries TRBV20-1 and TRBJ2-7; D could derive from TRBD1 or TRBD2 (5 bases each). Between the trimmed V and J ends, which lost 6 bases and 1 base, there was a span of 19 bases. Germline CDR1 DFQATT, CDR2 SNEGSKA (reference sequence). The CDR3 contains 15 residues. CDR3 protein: CSAVRGGRGSYEQYF. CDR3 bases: TGCAGTGCCGTTAGGGGTGGCCGAGGGTCCTACGAGCAGTACTTC.

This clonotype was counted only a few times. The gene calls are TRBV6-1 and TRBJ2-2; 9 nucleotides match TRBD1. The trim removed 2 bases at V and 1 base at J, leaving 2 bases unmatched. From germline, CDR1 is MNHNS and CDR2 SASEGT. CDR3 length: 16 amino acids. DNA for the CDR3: TGTGCCAGCAGTGAATTGGGACAGGGGAACACCGGGGAGCTGTTTTTT. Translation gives CASSELGQGNTGELFF.

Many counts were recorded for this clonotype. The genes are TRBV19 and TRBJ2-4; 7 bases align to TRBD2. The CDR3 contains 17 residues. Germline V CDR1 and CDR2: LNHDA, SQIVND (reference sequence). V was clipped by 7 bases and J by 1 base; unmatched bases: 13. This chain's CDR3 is CASTGRLAAKAKNIQYF. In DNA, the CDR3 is TGTGCCAGTACAGGGCGGCTAGCGGCCAAGGCCAAAAACATTCAGTACTTC.

CDR3 nucleotides: TGCAGTGCTAGAGATCGGTTAGCGGGGGTTCAAGAGACCCAGTACTTC. Its translation is CSARDRLAGVQETQYF. V usage is TRBV20-1 and J usage is TRBJ2-5; 9 bases are a match to TRBD2. The CDR3 extends over 16 amino acids. Germline trimming cut 0 bases from V and 2 bases from J; bases unmatched to any gene: 7. CDR1 is DFQATT, CDR2 SNEGSKA, per germline (reference sequence).

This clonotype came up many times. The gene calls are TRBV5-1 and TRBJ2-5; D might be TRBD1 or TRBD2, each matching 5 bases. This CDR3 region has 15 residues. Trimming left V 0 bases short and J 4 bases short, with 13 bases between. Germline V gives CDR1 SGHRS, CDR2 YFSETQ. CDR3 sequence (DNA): TGCGCCAGCAGCTTGGCAAGGGGTGGAGGAGAGACCCAGTACTTC. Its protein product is CASSLARGGGETQYF.

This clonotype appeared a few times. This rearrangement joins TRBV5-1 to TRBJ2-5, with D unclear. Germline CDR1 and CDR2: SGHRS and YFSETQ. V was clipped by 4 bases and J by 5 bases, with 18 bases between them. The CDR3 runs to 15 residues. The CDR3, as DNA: TGCGCCAGCAGCCCTTACCAACCCAACACCGAGACCCAGTACTTC. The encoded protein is CASSPYQPNTETQYF.

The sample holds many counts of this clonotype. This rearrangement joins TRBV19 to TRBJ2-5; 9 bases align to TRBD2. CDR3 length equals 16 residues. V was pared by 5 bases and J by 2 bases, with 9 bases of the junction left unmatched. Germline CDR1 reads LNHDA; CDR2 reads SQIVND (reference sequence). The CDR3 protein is CASSSLAGDFQETQYF. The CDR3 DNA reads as TGTGCCAGTAGTTCATTAGCGGGGGATTTTCAAGAGACCCAGTACTTC.

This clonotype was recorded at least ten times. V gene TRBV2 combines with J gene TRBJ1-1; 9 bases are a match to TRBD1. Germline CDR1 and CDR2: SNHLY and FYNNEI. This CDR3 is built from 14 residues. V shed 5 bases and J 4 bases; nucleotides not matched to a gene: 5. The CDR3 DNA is TGTGCCAGCAGTAGGGACAGGGCATTCACTGAAGCTTTCTTT. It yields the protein CASSRDRAFTEAFF.

DNA of the CDR3: TGCAGCGTCCGGGGGCGGTTCTCCTCCTACGAGCAGTACTTC. This sequence encodes CSVRGRFSSYEQYF. The V and J genes are TRBV29-1 and TRBJ2-7; possibly TRBD1 or TRBD2 for D (6 bases each). This CDR3 has 14 amino acids. CDR1 is SQVTM, CDR2 ANQGSEA, per germline. V lost 6 bases and J 0 bases, leaving 15 bases between the germline ends.

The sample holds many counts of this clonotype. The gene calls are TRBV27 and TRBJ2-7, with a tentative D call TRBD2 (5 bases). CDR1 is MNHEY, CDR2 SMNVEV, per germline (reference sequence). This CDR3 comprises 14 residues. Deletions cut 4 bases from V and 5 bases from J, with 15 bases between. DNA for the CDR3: TGTGCCAGCAGTTCTGAGGGATTGAACCACGAGCAGTACTTC. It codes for CASSSEGLNHEQYF.

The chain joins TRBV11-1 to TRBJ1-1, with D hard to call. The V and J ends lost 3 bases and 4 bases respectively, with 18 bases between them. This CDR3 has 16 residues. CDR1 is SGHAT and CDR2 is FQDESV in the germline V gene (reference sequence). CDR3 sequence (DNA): TGTGCCAGCAGCTTCAACTGGGCGCCCCAGAGCACTGAAGCTTTCTTT. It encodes CASSFNWAPQSTEAFF.

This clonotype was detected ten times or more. The CDR3 region is CSASGTGIQAMNTEAFF. The CDR3 DNA is TGCAGTGCCTCCGGGACAGGGATTCAAGCCATGAACACTGAAGCTTTCTTT. This chain connects TRBV20-1 to TRBJ1-1; 9 positions agree with TRBD1. This CDR3 contains 17 residues. Germline V gives CDR1 DFQATT, CDR2 SNEGSKA (reference sequence). Trimming took 6 bases from V and 0 from J; bases not matched to a gene: 14.

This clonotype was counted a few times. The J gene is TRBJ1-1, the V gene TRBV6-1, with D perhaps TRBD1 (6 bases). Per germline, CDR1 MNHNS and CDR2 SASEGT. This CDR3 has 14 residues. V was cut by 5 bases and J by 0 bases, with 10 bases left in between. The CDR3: CASSQGGLNTEAFF. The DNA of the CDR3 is TGTGCCAGCAGTCAAGGGGGGTTGAACACTGAAGCTTTCTTT.

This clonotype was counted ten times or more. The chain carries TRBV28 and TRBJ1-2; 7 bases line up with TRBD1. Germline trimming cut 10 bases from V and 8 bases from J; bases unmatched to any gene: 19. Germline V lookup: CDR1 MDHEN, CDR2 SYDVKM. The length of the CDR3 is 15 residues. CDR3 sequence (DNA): TGTGCCATCACCGACCCAGGCAGGGGGGGGTTAGGCTACACCTTC. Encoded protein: CAITDPGRGGLGYTF.

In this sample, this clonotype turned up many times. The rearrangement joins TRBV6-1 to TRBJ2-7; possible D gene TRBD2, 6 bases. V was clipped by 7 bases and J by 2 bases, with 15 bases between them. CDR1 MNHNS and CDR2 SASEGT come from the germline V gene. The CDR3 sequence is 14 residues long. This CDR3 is CASIMWTTAYEQYF. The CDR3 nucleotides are TGTGCCAGCATCATGTGGACTACCGCCTACGAGCAGTACTTC.

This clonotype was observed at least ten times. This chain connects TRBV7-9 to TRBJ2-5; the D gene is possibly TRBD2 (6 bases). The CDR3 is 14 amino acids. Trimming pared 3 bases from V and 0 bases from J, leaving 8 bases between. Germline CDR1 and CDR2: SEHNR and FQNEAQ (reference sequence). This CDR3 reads CASSLGGHQETQYF. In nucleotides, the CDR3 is TGTGCCAGCAGCTTGGGGGGACACCAAGAGACCCAGTACTTC.